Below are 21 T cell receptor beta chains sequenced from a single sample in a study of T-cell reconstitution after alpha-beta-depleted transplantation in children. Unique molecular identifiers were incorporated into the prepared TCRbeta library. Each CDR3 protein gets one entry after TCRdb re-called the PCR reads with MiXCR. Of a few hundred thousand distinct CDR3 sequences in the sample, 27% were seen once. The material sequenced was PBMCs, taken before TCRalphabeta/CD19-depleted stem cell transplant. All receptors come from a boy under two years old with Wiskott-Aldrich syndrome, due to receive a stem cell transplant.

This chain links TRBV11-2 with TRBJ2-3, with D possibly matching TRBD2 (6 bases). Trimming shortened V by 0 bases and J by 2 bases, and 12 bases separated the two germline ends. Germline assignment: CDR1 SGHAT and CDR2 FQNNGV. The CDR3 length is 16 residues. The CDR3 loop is CASSLELALLTDTQYF. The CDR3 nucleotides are TGTGCCAGCAGCTTAGAACTAGCACTACTCACAGATACGCAGTATTTT.

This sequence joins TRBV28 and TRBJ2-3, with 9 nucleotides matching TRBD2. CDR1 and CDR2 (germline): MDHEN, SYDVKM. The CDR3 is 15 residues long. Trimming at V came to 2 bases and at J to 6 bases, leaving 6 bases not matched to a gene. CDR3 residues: CASSLGGRVSDTQYF. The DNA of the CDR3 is TGTGCCAGCAGTTTAGGCGGGAGGGTGAGTGATACGCAGTATTTT.

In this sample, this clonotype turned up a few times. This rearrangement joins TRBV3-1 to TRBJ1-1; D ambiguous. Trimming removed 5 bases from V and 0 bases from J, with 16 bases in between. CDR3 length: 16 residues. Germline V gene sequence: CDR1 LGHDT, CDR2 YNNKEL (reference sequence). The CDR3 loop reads CASSLKGPLMNTEAFF. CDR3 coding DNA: TGTGCCAGCAGCTTAAAAGGACCCCTCATGAACACTGAAGCTTTCTTT.

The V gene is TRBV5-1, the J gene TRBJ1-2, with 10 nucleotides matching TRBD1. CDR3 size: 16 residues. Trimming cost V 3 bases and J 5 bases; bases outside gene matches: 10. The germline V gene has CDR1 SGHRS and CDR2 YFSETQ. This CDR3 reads CASSYLTGQGVYGYTF. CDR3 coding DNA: TGCGCCAGCAGCTATCTTACCGGACAGGGGGTTTATGGCTACACCTTC.

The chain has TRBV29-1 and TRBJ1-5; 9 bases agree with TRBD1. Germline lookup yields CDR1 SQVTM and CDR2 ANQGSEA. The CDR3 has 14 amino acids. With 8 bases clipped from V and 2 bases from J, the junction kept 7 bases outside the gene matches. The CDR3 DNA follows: TGCAGCCTAACCAGGGACAGGGGCAATCAGCCCCAGCATTTT. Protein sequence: CSLTRDRGNQPQHF.

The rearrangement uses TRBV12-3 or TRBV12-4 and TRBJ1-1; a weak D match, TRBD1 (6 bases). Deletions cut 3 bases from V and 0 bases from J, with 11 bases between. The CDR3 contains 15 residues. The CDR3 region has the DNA TGTGCCAGCAGTTTGGCCGGGGGGCTGAACACTGAAGCTTTCTTT. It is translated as CASSLAGGLNTEAFF.

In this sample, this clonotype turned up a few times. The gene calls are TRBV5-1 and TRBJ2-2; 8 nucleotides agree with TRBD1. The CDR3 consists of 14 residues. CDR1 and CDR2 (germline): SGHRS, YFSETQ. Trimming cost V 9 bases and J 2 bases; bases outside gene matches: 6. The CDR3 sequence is CATWTGPNTGELFF. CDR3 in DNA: TGCGCCACATGGACAGGGCCCAACACCGGGGAGCTGTTTTTT.

In DNA, the CDR3 is TGTGCCAGCAGTCGATCCGGGACAGGGGGCACCGGGGAGCTGTTTTTT. It translates to CASSRSGTGGTGELFF. The V call is TRBV12-3 or TRBV12-4, the J call TRBJ2-2; 11 nucleotides align to TRBD1. V lost 5 bases to trimming and J lost 4 bases; unmatched junction nucleotides: 6. This CDR3 spans 16 amino acids.

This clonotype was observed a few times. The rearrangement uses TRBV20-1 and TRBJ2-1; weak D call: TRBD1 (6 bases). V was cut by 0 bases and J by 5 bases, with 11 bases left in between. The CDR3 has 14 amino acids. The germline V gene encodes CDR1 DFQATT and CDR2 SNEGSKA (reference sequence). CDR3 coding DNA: TGCAGTGCTAGAGACAGGGGCGAGGACAATGAGCAGTTCTTC. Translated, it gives CSARDRGEDNEQFF.

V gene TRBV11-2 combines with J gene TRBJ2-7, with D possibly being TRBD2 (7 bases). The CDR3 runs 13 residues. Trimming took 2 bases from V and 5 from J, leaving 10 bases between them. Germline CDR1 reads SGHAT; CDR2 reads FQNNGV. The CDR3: CASSLRGGHEQYF. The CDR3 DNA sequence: TGTGCCAGCAGCTTAAGGGGGGGCCACGAGCAGTACTTC.

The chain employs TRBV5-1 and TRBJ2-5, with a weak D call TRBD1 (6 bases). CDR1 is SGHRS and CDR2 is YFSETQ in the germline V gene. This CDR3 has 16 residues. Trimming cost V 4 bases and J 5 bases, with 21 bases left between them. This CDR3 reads CASSPKPTGLGETQYF. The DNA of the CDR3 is TGCGCCAGCAGCCCGAAGCCCACAGGGTTGGGGGAGACCCAGTACTTC. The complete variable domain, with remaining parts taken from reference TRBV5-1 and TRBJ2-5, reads KAGVTQTPRYLIKTRGQQVTLSCSPISGHRSVSWYQQTPGQGLQFLFEYFSETQRNKGNFPGRFSGRQFSNSRSEMNVSTLELGDSALYLCASSPKPTGLGETQYFGPGTRLLVL.

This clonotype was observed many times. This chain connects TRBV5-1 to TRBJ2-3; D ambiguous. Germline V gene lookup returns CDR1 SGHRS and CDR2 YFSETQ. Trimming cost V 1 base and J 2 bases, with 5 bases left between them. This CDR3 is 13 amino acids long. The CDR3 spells CASSLRSTDTQYF. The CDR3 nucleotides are TGCGCCAGCAGCTTGAGATCCACAGATACGCAGTATTTT.

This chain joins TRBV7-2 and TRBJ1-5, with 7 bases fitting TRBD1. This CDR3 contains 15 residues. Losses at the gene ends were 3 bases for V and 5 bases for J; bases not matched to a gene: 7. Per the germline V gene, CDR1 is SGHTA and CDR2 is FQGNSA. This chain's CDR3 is CASSFDREPYQPQHF. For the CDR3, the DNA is TGTGCCAGCAGCTTTGACAGGGAACCATATCAGCCCCAGCATTTT.

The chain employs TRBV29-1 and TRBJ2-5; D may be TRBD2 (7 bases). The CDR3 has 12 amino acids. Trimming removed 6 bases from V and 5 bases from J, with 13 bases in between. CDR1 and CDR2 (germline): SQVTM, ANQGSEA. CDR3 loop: CSVEGGDETQYF. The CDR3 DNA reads TGCAGCGTCGAGGGGGGGGATGAGACCCAGTACTTC.

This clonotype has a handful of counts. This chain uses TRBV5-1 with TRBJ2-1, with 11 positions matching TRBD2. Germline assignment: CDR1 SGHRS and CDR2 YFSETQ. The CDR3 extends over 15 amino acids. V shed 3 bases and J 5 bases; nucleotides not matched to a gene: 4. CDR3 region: CASSSGLADHNEQFF. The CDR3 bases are TGCGCCAGCAGCTCGGGACTAGCGGATCACAATGAGCAGTTCTTC.

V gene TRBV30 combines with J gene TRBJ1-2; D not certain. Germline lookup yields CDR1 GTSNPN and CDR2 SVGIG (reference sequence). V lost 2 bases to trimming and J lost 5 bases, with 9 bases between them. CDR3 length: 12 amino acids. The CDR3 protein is CAWSRTAYGYTF. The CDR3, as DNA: TGTGCCTGGAGTAGAACAGCGTATGGCTACACCTTC.

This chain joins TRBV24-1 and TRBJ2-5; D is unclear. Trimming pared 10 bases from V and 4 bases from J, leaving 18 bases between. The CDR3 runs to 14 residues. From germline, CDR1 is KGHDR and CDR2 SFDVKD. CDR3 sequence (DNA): TGTGCCACGAACCCTAGGGCCACGGGAGAGACCCAGTACTTC. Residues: CATNPRATGETQYF.

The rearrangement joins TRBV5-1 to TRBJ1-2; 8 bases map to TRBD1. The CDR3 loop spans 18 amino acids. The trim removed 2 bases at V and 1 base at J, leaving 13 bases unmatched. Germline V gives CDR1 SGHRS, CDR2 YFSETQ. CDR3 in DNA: TGCGCCAGCAGCTTCGTACTTGCCGAGACAGGGGTTAACTATGGCTACACCTTC. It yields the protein CASSFVLAETGVNYGYTF.

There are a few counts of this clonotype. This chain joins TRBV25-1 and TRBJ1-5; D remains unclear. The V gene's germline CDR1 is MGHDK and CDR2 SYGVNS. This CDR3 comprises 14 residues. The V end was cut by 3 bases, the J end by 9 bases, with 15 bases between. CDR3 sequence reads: CASSEAGYLTPQHF. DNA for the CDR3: TGTGCCAGCAGTGAGGCAGGTTATTTAACGCCCCAGCATTTT.

The CDR3 loop reads CASSWPGDNEQFF. Written as DNA, the CDR3 is TGTGCCAGCAGTTGGCCGGGGGACAATGAGCAGTTCTTC. V and J are TRBV12-3 or TRBV12-4 and TRBJ2-1, with D possibly matching TRBD2 (6 bases). The V and J ends lost 4 bases and 5 bases respectively, with 9 bases between them. The CDR3 is made up of 13 amino acids.

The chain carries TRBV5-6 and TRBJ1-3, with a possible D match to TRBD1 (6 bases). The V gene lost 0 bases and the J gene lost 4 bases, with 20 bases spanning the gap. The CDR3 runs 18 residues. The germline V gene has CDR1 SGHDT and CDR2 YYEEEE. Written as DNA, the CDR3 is TGTGCCAGCAGCTTGGGCCCTTTACCAGGGGCGTCAGGAAACACCATATATTTT. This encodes CASSLGPLPGASGNTIYF.